A selection of T cell receptor beta chains follows, all from one sample in a study of control samples from healthy donors and cancer patients. Assay: immunoSEQ multiplex PCR; the TCRdb copy retains only in-frame clones and omits some. The data contain approximately 88,000 clones, just over 90% of them seen just once; the ten biggest clones take up nearly 0.95%. Sequences were obtained from blood. These receptors all come from a woman in her 30s in good health. Both conserved end residues are part of each CDR3. A D gene is named only where the DNA matches it firmly. Rows give clone size only sometimes, using once, few, many, or a class for an expanded clone.

.,TRBV5-1,TRBJ1-1,once,CASRDITRDTEAFF,TGCGCCAGCAGGGACATAACACGAGACACTGAAGCTTTCTTT
.,TRBV3-1/TRBV3-2,TRBJ1-1,.,CASSPNEVDTEAFF,TGTGCCAGCAGCCCGAACGAAGTAGATACTGAAGCTTTCTTT
.,TRBV30,TRBJ1-2,.,CAWSVVGGGYGYTF,TGTGCCTGGAGTGTAGTAGGAGGTGGCTATGGCTACACCTTC
.,TRBV5-1,TRBJ1-2,.,CASSLDEGGYTF,TGCGCCAGCAGCTTGGACGAGGGAGGCTACACCTTC
TRBD2,TRBV7-2,TRBJ2-1,.,CASSLQLAPGPNEQFF,TGTGCCAGCAGCCTGCAACTAGCGCCAGGCCCCAATGAGCAGTTCTTC
TRBD1,TRBV28,TRBJ1-2,.,CASSLDRGYTF,TGTGCCAGCAGTTTGGACAGGGGCTACACCTTC
TRBD1,TRBV6-5,TRBJ1-2,few,CASRAGGGYGYTF,TGTGCCAGCAGAGCAGGGGGAGGCTATGGCTACACCTTC
.,TRBV15,TRBJ1-6,.,CAIGGPNSPLHF,TGTGCCATCGGCGGCCCTAATTCACCCCTCCACTTT
.,TRBV3-1/TRBV3-2,TRBJ1-5,.,CASSQVSQNQPQHF,TGTGCCAGCAGCCAAGTTTCCCAAAATCAGCCCCAGCATTTT
.,TRBV5-1,TRBJ1-2,.,CASSSDTTRRGYTF,TGCGCCAGCAGCTCGGACACCACCCGGCGAGGCTACACCTTC
.,TRBV4-2,TRBJ2-3,.,CASSQARGGVVADTQYF,TGTGCCAGCAGCCAAGCCCGGGGCGGGGTTGTGGCAGATACGCAGTATTTT
.,TRBV5-4,TRBJ2-7,.,CASSLGGGFSYEQYF,TGTGCCAGCAGCCTCGGCGGGGGCTTCTCCTACGAGCAGTACTTC
.,TRBV28,TRBJ1-2,.,CASSLAGNYGYTF,TGTGCCAGCAGTTTGGCAGGCAACTATGGCTACACCTTC
.,TRBV9,TRBJ2-2,.,CASSVTDTGELFF,TGTGCCAGCAGCGTAACTGACACTGGGGAGCTGTTTTTT
.,TRBV7-9,TRBJ1-3,.,CASSWDSGNTIYF,TGTGCCAGCAGCTGGGACTCTGGAAACACCATATATTTT
TRBD1,TRBV6-5,TRBJ2-1,.,CASSSGQGDPNEQFF,TGTGCCAGCAGTTCGGGACAGGGGGATCCCAATGAGCAGTTCTTC
.,TRBV21-1,TRBJ1-5,once,CASARSYSNQPQHF,TGTGCCAGCGCCCGCTCTTATAGCAATCAGCCCCAGCATTTT
.,TRBV10-3,TRBJ1-4,.,CAISGTANEKLFF,TGTGCCATCAGTGGAACAGCTAATGAAAAACTGTTTTTT
.,TRBV19,TRBJ1-5,.,CASSIGGYSNQPQHF,TGTGCCAGTAGTATAGGGGGGTATAGCAATCAGCCCCAGCATTTT
.,TRBV6-5,TRBJ1-6,.,CASSYGDSPLHF,TGTGCCAGCAGTTACGGGGATTCACCCCTCCACTTT
.,TRBV6-5,TRBJ2-1,.,CASSYSGQVPAEQFF,TGTGCCAGCAGTTACTCTGGCCAGGTCCCAGCTGAGCAGTTCTTC
TRBD1,TRBV5-1,TRBJ2-1,.,CASSHRDRSPGNEQFF,TGCGCCAGCAGCCACCGGGACAGATCCCCGGGGAATGAGCAGTTCTTC
TRBD2,TRBV2,TRBJ2-5,.,CASTVLAGGETQYF,TGTGCCAGCACCGTACTAGCGGGAGGTGAGACCCAGTACTTC
.,TRBV2,TRBJ1-1,.,CASEGFWVRGTEAFF,TGTGCCAGCGAAGGATTCTGGGTTCGTGGCACTGAAGCTTTCTTT
.,TRBV5-1,TRBJ1-5,.,CASSSEIGGKPQHF,TGCGCCAGCAGCTCAGAAATCGGAGGGAAGCCCCAGCATTTT
TRBD1,TRBV30,TRBJ1-6,few,CAWSVTPQGRTPLHF,TGTGCCTGGAGTGTAACCCCACAGGGGAGGACACCCCTCCACTTT
.,TRBV11-2,TRBJ2-7,.,CASSLGAVTYEQYF,TGTGCCAGCAGCTTAGGAGCAGTTACCTACGAGCAGTACTTC
TRBD1,TRBV30,TRBJ2-7,.,CACGQGYEQYF,TGTGCCTGTGGACAGGGCTACGAGCAGTACTTC
TRBD1,TRBV6-5,TRBJ1-6,.,CASSYSDRGHSPLHF,TGTGCCAGCAGTTACTCGGACAGGGGGCATTCACCCCTCCACTTT
.,TRBV28,TRBJ1-4,.,CASSRGQFEKLFF,TGTGCCAGCAGTCGCGGACAGTTTGAAAAACTGTTTTTT
.,TRBV3-1/TRBV3-2,TRBJ1-6,.,CASSQNLNSPLHF,TGTGCCAGCAGCCAGAATCTTAATTCACCCCTCCACTTT
.,TRBV13,TRBJ1-5,.,CASSLWGADQPQHF,TGTGCCAGCAGCTTATGGGGTGCTGATCAGCCCCAGCATTTT
.,TRBV18,TRBJ1-1,.,CASSPTVQAVGTEAFF,TGTGCCAGCTCCCCTACCGTACAGGCGGTCGGCACTGAAGCTTTCTTT
.,TRBV18,TRBJ1-2,.,CASSPYGVGGSYLDGYTF,TGTGCCAGCTCACCATATGGAGTGGGAGGGTCATACTTGGATGGCTACACCTTC
TRBD1,TRBV5-1,TRBJ1-2,.,CASSLGGTGTSGYTF,TGCGCCAGCAGCTTGGGAGGGACAGGGACGTCTGGCTACACCTTC
.,TRBV7-9,TRBJ2-2,.,CASSVLGQNTGELFF,TGTGCCAGCAGCGTACTGGGGCAGAACACCGGGGAGCTGTTTTTT
.,TRBV28,TRBJ1-4,.,CAVAQSPTNEKLFF,TGTGCCGTAGCCCAGAGCCCCACTAATGAAAAACTGTTTTTT
TRBD2,TRBV3-1/TRBV3-2,TRBJ2-1,.,CASSSRSSGGSYNEQFF,TGTGCCAGCAGCTCAAGGTCTAGCGGGGGCTCCTACAATGAGCAGTTCTTC
TRBD1,TRBV5-8,TRBJ1-2,.,CASSLGRQGGMRGYTF,TGTGCCAGCAGCTTGGGAAGACAGGGGGGGATGAGGGGCTACACCTTC
.,TRBV3-1/TRBV3-2,TRBJ1-2,.,CASSLNYGYTF,TGTGCCAGCAGCCTCAACTATGGCTACACCTTC
.,TRBV21-1,TRBJ1-1,.,CASSKGRRSGEAFF,TGTGCCAGCAGCAAGGGACGACGGTCGGGTGAAGCTTTCTTT
TRBD2,TRBV5-4,TRBJ2-7,.,CASSLFSGRAPREQYF,TGTGCCAGCAGCCTATTTAGCGGGAGGGCCCCACGGGAGCAGTACTTC
.,TRBV21-1,TRBJ2-7,.,CASSKKKQGAGEQYF,TGTGCCAGCAGCAAAAAGAAGCAGGGGGCGGGCGAGCAGTACTTC
TRBD1,TRBV18,TRBJ2-1,.,CASSPNEGAYNEQFF,TGTGCCAGCTCCCCTAACGAGGGGGCATACAATGAGCAGTTCTTC
TRBD2,TRBV14,TRBJ2-1,.,CASSQMSSGGGREQFF,TGTGCCAGCAGCCAAATGTCCAGCGGGGGGGGCCGGGAGCAGTTCTTC
TRBD1,TRBV15,TRBJ2-1,.,CATSGGDRAVNEQFF,TGTGCCACCAGCGGGGGGGACAGGGCCGTCAATGAGCAGTTCTTC
.,TRBV5-8,TRBJ1-1,.,CASSWGGTEAFF,TGTGCCAGCAGCTGGGGAGGCACTGAAGCTTTCTTT
.,TRBV15,TRBJ2-7,once,CATSSYGLVYEQYF,TGTGCCACCAGCAGCTACGGATTGGTTTACGAGCAGTACTTC
TRBD1,TRBV2,TRBJ1-5,.,CASSGTGVRDQPQHF,TGTGCCAGCAGCGGGACAGGGGTCAGGGATCAGCCCCAGCATTTT